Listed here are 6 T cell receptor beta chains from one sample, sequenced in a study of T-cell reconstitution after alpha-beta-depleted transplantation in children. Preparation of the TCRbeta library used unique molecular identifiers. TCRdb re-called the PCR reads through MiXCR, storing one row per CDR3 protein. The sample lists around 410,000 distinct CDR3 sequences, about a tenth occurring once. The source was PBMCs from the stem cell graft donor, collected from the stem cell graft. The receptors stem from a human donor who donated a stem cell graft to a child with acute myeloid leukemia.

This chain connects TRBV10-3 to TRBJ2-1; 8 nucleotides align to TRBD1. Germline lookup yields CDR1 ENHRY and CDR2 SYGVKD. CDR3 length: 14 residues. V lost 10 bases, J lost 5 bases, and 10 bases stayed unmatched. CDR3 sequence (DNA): TGTGCCACTAGGGACAGGTCCCGCGACAATGAGCAGTTCTTC. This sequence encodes CATRDRSRDNEQFF.

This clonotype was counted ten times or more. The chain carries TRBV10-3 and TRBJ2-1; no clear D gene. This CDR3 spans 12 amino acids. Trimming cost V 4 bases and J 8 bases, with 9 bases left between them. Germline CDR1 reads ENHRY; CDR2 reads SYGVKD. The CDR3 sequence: CAISGSGDEQFF. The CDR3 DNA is TGTGCCATCAGTGGCAGTGGGGATGAGCAGTTCTTC.

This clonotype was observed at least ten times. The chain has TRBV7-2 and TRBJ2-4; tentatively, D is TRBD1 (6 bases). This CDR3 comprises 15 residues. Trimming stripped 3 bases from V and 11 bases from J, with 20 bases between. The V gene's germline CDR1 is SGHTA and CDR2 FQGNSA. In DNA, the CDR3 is TGTGCCAGCAGCTTGGAAACAGGGCTAGCCAACCTTCAGTACTTC. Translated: CASSLETGLANLQYF.

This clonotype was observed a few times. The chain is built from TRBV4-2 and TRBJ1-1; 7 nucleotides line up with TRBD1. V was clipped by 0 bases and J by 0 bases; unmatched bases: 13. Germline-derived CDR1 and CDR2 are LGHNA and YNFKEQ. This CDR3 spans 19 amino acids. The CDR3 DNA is TGTGCCAGCAGCCAAGACACGCCGGGACAGACCATCATGAACACTGAAGCTTTCTTT. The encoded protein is CASSQDTPGQTIMNTEAFF.

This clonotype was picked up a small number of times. The CDR3 reads CASSPTSGTGGDTQYF. The CDR3 DNA is TGTGCCAGCAGTCCTACCTCCGGGACAGGGGGAGATACGCAGTATTTT. The chain is built from TRBV7-9 and TRBJ2-3; TRBD1 matches 11 bases. CDR3 length: 16 amino acids. The ends lost 6 bases at V and 5 bases at J; junction bases unmatched: 10. Germline V gene sequence: CDR1 SEHNR, CDR2 FQNEAQ (reference sequence).

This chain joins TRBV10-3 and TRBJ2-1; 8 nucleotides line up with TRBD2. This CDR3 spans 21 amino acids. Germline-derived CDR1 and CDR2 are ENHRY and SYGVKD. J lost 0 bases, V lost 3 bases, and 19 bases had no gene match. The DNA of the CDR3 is TGTGCCATCAGTGATGGGTCTCTAGCGGGCCTTGAGTCGAGCTCCTACAATGAGCAGTTCTTC. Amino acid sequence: CAISDGSLAGLESSSYNEQFF.